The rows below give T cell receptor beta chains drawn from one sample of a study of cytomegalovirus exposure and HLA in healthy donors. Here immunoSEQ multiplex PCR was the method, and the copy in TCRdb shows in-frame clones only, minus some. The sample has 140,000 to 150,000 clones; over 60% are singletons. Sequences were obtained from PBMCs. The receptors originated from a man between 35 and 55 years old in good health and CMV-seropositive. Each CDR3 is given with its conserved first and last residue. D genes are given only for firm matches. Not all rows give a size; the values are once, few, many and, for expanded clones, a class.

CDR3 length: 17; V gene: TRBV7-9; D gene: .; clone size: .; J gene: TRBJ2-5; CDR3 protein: CASSLEGRGSSRETQYF; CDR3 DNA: TGTGCCAGCAGCTTAGAGGGTCGGGGTTCTAGCAGGGAGACCCAGTACTTC
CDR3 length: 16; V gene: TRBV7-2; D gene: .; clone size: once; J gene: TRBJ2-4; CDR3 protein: CASSSQRQIAKNIQHF; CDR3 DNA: TGTGCCAGCAGCTCTCAACGCCAGATAGCCAAAAACATTCAGCACTTC
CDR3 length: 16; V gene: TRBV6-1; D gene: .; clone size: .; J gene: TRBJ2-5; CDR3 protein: CASSERFQVIPKVQYF; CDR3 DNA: TGTGCCAGCAGTGAAAGGTTCCAGGTCATACCAAAAGTCCAGTACTTC
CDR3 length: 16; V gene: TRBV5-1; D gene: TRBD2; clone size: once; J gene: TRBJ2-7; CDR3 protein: CASSLDTSGRADEQYF; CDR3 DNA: TGCGCCAGCAGCTTGGATACTAGCGGGAGGGCGGACGAGCAGTACTTC
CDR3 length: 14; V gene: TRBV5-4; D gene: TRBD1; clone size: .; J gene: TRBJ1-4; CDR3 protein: CASSWDRGLEKLFF; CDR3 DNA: TGTGCCAGCAGCTGGGACAGGGGGCTTGAAAAACTGTTTTTT
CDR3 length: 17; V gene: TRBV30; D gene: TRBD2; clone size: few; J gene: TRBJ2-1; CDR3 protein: CAWSGPLLLAIRNEQFF; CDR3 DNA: TGTGCCTGGAGTGGCCCCCTCTTACTAGCGATTAGAAATGAGCAGTTCTTC
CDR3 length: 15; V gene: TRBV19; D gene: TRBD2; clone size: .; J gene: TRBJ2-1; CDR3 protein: CASSLPGLVNNEQFF; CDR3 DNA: TGTGCCAGTAGCCTCCCCGGACTAGTAAACAATGAGCAGTTCTTC
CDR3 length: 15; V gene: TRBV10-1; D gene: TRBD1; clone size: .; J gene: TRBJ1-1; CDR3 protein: CASSERQGANTEAFF; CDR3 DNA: TGCGCCAGCAGTGAGCGACAGGGGGCGAACACTGAAGCTTTCTTT
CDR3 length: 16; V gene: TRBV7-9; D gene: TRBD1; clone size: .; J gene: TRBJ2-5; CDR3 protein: CASSNGRDRTQETQYF; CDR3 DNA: TGTGCCAGCAGCAACGGCAGGGACAGGACACAAGAGACCCAGTACTTC
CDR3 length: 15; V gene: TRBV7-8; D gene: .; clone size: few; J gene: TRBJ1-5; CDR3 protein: CASSLGDWGNQPQHF; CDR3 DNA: TGTGCCAGCAGCTTAGGGGACTGGGGCAATCAGCCCCAGCATTTT
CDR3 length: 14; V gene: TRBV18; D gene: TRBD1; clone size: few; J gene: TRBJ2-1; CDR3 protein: CASSRGQEYNEQFF; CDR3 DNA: TGTGCCAGCTCACGAGGACAGGAATACAATGAGCAGTTCTTC
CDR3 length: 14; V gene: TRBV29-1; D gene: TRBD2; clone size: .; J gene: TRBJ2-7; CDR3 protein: CSVLGLAGSYEQYF; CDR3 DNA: TGCAGCGTTCTGGGACTAGCGGGGAGCTACGAGCAGTACTTC
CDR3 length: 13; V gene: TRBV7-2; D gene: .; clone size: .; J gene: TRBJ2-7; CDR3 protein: CASSSDPEGEQYF; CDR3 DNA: TGTGCCAGCAGCTCGGACCCTGAGGGCGAGCAGTACTTC
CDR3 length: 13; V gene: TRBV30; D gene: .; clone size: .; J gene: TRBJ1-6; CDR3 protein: CAWRRTEGSPLHF; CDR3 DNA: TGTGCCTGGAGAAGGACAGAGGGTTCACCCCTCCACTTT
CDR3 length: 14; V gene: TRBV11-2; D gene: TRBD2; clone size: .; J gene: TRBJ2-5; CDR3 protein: CASSTTREGGTQYF; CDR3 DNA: TGTGCCAGCAGCACAACGCGGGAGGGAGGGACCCAGTACTTC
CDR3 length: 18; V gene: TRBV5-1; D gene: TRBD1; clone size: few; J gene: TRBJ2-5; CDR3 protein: CASSLAVVMGTGEETQYF; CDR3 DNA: TGCGCCAGCAGCTTGGCGGTCGTCATGGGGACAGGGGAGGAGACCCAGTACTTC
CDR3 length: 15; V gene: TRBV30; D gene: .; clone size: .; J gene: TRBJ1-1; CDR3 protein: CAWSTGAALNTEAFF; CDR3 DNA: TGTGCCTGGAGCACTGGGGCAGCCCTGAACACTGAAGCTTTCTTT
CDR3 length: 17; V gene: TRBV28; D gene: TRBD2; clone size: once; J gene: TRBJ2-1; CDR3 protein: CASSLSGRLAGVNEQFF; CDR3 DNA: TGTGCCAGCAGTTTATCAGGAAGACTAGCGGGAGTTAATGAGCAGTTCTTC
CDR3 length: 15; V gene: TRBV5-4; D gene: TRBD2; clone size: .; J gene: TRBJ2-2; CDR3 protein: CASSHSGRGTGELFF; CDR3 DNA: TGTGCCAGCAGCCATAGCGGGAGAGGCACCGGGGAGCTGTTTTTT
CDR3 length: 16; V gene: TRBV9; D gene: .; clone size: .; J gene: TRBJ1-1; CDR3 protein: CASSVGGVRGNTEAFF; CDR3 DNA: TGTGCCAGCAGCGTGGGCGGGGTGCGGGGGAACACTGAAGCTTTCTTT
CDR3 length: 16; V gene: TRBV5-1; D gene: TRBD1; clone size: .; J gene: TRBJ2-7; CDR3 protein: CASSLLGQGNSCEQYF; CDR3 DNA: TGCGCCAGCAGCTTGTTGGGACAGGGAAACTCCTGCGAGCAGTACTTC
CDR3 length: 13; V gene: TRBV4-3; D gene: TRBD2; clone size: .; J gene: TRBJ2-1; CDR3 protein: CASSRGREDEQFF; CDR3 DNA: TGCGCCAGCAGCCGAGGGAGGGAGGATGAGCAGTTCTTC
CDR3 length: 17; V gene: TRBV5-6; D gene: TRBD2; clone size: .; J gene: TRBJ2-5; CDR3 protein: CASSLRRLAGFQETQYF; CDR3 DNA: TGTGCCAGCAGCTTGAGGAGACTAGCGGGGTTTCAAGAGACCCAGTACTTC
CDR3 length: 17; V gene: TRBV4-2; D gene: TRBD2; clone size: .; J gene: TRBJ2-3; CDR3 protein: CASSQSLAGGLADTQYF; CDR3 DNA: TGTGCCAGCAGCCAGAGCCTAGCGGGAGGGTTGGCAGATACGCAGTATTTT
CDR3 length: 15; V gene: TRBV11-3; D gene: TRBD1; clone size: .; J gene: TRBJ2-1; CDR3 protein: CASSLGQGSYNEQFF; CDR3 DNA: TGTGCCAGCAGCTTAGGACAGGGGAGCTACAATGAGCAGTTCTTC
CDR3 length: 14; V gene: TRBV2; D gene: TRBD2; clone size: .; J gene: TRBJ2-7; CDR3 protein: CASSRLAGGYEQYF; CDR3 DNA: TGTGCCAGCAGTCGACTAGCGGGTGGCTACGAGCAGTACTTC
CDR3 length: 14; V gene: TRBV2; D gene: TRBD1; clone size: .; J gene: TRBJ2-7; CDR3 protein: CASSGTGGNYEQYF; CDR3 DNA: TGTGCCAGCAGTGGGACAGGAGGTAACTACGAGCAGTACTTC
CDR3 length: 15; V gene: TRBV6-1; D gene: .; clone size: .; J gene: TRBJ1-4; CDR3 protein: CASSDGSTGGEKLFF; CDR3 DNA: TGTGCCAGCAGTGACGGCTCTACTGGAGGTGAAAAACTGTTTTTT
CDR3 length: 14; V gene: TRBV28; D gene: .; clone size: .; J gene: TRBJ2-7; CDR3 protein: CASSLGGTIFEQYF; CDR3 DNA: TGTGCCAGCAGTTTAGGGGGGACGATCTTCGAGCAGTACTTC
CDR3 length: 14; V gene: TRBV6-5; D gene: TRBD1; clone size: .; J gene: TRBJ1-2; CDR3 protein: CASSYRQGAEGYTF; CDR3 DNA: TGTGCCAGCAGTTACCGACAGGGGGCGGAAGGCTACACCTTC
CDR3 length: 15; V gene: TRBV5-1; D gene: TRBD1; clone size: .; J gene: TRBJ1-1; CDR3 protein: CASTLQGQWGTEAFF; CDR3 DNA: TGCGCCAGCACCCTACAGGGACAGTGGGGCACTGAAGCTTTCTTT
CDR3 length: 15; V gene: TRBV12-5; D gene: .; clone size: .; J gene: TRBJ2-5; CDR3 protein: CASGTGLAWPETQYF; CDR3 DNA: TGTGCTAGTGGGACCGGATTAGCATGGCCAGAGACCCAGTACTTC
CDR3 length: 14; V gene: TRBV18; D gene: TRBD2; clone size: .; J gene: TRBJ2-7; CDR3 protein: CASSPGLAGVGQYF; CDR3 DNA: TGTGCCAGCTCACCGGGACTAGCGGGAGTGGGGCAGTACTTC
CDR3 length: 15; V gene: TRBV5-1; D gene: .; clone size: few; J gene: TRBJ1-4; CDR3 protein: CASSPGVQGGEKLFF; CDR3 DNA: TGCGCCAGCAGCCCTGGGGTGCAGGGCGGCGAAAAACTGTTTTTT
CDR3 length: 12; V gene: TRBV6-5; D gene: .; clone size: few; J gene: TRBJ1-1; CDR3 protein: CATQRQNTEAFF; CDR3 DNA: TGTGCCACCCAAAGACAGAACACTGAAGCTTTCTTT
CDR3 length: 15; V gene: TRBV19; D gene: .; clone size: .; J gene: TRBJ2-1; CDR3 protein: CASSIEGSSYNEQFF; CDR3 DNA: TGTGCCAGTAGTATAGAAGGGAGCTCCTACAATGAGCAGTTCTTC
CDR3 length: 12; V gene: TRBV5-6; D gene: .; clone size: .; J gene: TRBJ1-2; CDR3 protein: CASSLEGYGYTF; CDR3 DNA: TGTGCCAGCAGCTTGGAGGGGTATGGCTACACCTTC
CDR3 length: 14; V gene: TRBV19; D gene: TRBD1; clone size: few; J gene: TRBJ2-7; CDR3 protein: CASTAGQEIYEQYF; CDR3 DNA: TGTGCCAGTACTGCGGGACAGGAGATCTACGAGCAGTACTTC
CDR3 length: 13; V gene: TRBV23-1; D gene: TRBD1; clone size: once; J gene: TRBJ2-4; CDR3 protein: CASRDRVKNIQYF; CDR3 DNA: TGCGCCAGCAGGGACAGGGTCAAAAACATTCAGTACTTC
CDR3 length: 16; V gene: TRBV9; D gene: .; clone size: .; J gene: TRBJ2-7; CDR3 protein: CASSVDGSGRGDEQYF; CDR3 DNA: TGTGCCAGCAGCGTAGATGGTAGCGGTCGAGGGGACGAGCAGTACTTC
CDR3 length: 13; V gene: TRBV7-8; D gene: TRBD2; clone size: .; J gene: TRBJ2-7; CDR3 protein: CASCKTSGDEQYF; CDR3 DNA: TGTGCCAGCTGCAAGACTAGCGGAGACGAGCAGTACTTC
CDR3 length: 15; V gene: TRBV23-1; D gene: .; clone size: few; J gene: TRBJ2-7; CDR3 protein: CASNLDQNSSYEQYF; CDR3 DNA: TGCGCCAGCAATCTTGATCAGAACAGCTCCTACGAGCAGTACTTC
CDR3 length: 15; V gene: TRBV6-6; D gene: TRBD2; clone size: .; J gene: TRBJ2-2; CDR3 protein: CASSSGGRATGELFF; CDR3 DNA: TGTGCCAGCAGTTCGGGTGGGAGGGCCACCGGGGAGCTGTTTTTT
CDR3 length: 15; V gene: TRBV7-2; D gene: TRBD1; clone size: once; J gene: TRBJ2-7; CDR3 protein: CASSSGQGPSYEQYF; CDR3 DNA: TGTGCCAGCAGCTCCGGACAGGGGCCTTCCTACGAGCAGTACTTC
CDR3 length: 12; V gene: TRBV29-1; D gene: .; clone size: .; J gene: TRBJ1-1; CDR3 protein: CSVRTGYTEAFF; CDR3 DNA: TGCAGCGTCAGGACGGGGTACACTGAAGCTTTCTTT
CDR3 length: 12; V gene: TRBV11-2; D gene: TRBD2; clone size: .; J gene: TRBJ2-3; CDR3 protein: CASSLSTGGPGF; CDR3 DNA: TGTGCCAGCAGCTTATCGACGGGAGGGCCGGGATTT
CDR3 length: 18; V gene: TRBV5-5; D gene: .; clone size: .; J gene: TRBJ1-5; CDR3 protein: CASGQTPNMGSRNQPQHF; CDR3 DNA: TGTGCCAGCGGTCAAACGCCTAATATGGGCTCCAGAAATCAGCCCCAGCATTTT
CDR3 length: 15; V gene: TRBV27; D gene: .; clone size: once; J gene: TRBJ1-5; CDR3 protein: CASSLRSGMNQPQHF; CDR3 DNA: TGTGCCAGCAGTTTAAGGTCAGGGATGAATCAGCCCCAGCATTTT
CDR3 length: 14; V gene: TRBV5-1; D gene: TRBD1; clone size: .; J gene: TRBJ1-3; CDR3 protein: CASSPGGPGNTIYF; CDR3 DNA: TGCGCCAGCAGCCCAGGGGGACCTGGAAACACCATATATTTT
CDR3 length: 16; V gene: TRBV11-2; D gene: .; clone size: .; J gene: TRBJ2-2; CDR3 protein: CASSLVNTPNTGELFF; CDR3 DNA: TGTGCCAGCAGCTTAGTAAACACGCCGAACACCGGGGAGCTGTTTTTT
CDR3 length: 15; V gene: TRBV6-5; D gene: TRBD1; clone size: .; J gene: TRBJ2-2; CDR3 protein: CASKDRGLGTGELFF; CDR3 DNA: TGTGCCAGCAAAGACAGGGGGCTAGGGACCGGGGAGCTGTTTTTT
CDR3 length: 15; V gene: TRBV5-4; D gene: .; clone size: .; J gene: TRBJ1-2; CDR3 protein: CASSLAQGMDYGYTF; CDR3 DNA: TGTGCCAGCAGCTTGGCGCAGGGAATGGACTATGGCTACACCTTC
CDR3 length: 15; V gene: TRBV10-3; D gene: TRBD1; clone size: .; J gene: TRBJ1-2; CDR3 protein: CAINDVDRGMEGYTF; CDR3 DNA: TGTGCCATCAACGACGTAGACAGGGGAATGGAAGGCTACACCTTC
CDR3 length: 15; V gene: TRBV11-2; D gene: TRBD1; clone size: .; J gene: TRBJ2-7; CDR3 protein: CASRPTGVKAYEQYF; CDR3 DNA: TGTGCCAGCAGACCTACAGGGGTAAAGGCCTACGAGCAGTACTTC